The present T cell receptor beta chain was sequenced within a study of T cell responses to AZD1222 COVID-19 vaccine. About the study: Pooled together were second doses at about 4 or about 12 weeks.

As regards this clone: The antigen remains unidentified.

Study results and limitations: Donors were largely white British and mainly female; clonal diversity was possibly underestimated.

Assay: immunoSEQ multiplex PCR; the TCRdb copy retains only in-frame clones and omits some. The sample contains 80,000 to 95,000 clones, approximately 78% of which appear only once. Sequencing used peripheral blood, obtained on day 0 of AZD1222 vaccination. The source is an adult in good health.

The CDR3 nucleotides are TGTGCCTCCAGCGGGACAGGGAACTATGGCTACACCTTC. Protein product: CASSGTGNYGYTF. The chain uses TRBV10-3 and TRBJ1-2; 9 bases are a match to TRBD1. Germline CDR1 reads ENHRY; CDR2 reads SYGVKD. This CDR3 contains 13 residues. V was pared by 11 bases and J by 2 bases, with 6 bases of the junction left unmatched.